This is a list of T cell receptor beta chains from one sample in a study of T cell repertoires in cytomegalovirus infection. MiXCR, run by TCRdb on the reads, gives a single entry per CDR3 protein. The sample gives about 450,000 distinct CDR3 sequences, approximately 31% of which show up once; around 13% is in the top ten. The specimen sequenced was PBMCs. Receptors were obtained from a human donor in good health (CMV status not recorded). Some clones in this sample may be carry-over from other donors' samples. Both conserved end residues are part of each CDR3. Fields, in order: J gene, D gene, CDR3 length, V gene, clone size, CDR3 DNA, CDR3 protein. The D gene is left open where the match is weak. Only part of the rows carry a size: once, few, many, or a class if the clone is expanded.

>TRBJ2-1|NA|15|TRBV20-1|NA
TGCAGTGCTTGGTCCCGGGGGCGAAGCTACAATGAGCAGTTCTTC
CSAWSRGRSYNEQFF
>TRBJ2-4|TRBD2|16|TRBV7-2|many
TGTGCCAGCAGCTTACGTAGCGGGGGATCCAAAAACATTCAGTACTTC
CASSLRSGGSKNIQYF
>TRBJ1-2|TRBD1|16|TRBV19|NA
TGTGCCAGTAGTATAGTTGGGGACAGGGGGCGAGGCGGCTACACCTTC
CASSIVGDRGRGGYTF
>TRBJ2-1|NA|14|TRBV5-4|few
TGTGCCAGCAGCTTGTCCCAGGGGGGCGATGAGCAGTTCTTC
CASSLSQGGDEQFF
>TRBJ1-1|NA|14|TRBV12-3/TRBV12-4|NA
TGTGCCAGCAGTTCTCGTGTAGAGTTGGAGCAAGCTTTCTTT
CASSSRVELEQAFF
>TRBJ2-5|NA|10|TRBV2|few
TGTGCCAGCACCCTGCAGATCCAGTACTTC
CASTLQIQYF
>TRBJ2-3|TRBD2|15|TRBV6-2/TRBV6-3|NA
TGTGCCAGTCGAGATAGCGGGGGCCCCACAGATACGCAGTATTTT
CASRDSGGPTDTQYF
>TRBJ2-7|TRBD1|13|TRBV7-2|many
TGTGCCAGCAGCTTATACAGGGGAGTCGAGCAGTACTTC
CASSLYRGVEQYF
>TRBJ2-3|TRBD2|17|TRBV7-2|NA
TGTGCCAGCAGCTTAGGGGCTAGCGGGGTGCCTGTGAATACGCAGTATTTT
CASSLGASGVPVNTQYF
>TRBJ2-3|TRBD1|16|TRBV4-1|NA
TGCGCCAGCAGCCAAACAGGGGCGCAGTGGGCAGATACGCAGTATTTT
CASSQTGAQWADTQYF
>TRBJ2-7|NA|12|TRBV7-6|NA
TGTGCCAGCAGCTCCCCGACAGACGAGCAGTACTTC
CASSSPTDEQYF
>TRBJ1-5|NA|16|TRBV4-1|few
TGCGCCAGCAGCCAAGAAGTGGAGTCGTACAATCAGCCCCAGCATTTT
CASSQEVESYNQPQHF
>TRBJ1-1|TRBD1|15|TRBV4-1|many
TGCGCCAGCAGCCAAGACAGGGGGGTGCGGACTGAAGCTTTCTTT
CASSQDRGVRTEAFF
>TRBJ1-4|NA|17|TRBV20-1|once
TGCAGTGCTAGCGAAAAGGGCAGCTGGGCAACTAATGAAAAACTGTTTTTT
CSASEKGSWATNEKLFF
>TRBJ1-1|NA|13|TRBV7-2|few
TGTGCCAGCAGGGGGGACACGGACTTTGTGTCTTTCTTT
CASRGDTDFVSFF
>TRBJ1-1|NA|13|TRBV12-3/TRBV12-4|few
TGTGCCAGCAGTTTTTTGGGGACGTGGCAAGCTTTCTTT
CASSFLGTWQAFF
>TRBJ1-1|TRBD1|15|TRBV4-3|few
TGCGCCAGCAGCCGAATGACAGGGGGGAACACTGAAGCTTTCTTT
CASSRMTGGNTEAFF
>TRBJ1-6|NA|14|TRBV7-8|many
TGTGCCAGCAGGCCAGGGGCAGCCGGGTCCCACCTCCACTTT
CASRPGAAGSHLHF
>TRBJ2-6|NA|13|TRBV6-2/TRBV6-3|few
TGTGCCAGCACCCACCTCAGGGCCAACGTCCTGACTTTC
CASTHLRANVLTF
>TRBJ2-7|TRBD2|14|TRBV29-1|NA
TGCAGCGTTGAAGACGAGGCGGGGGGCTACGAGCAGTACTTC
CSVEDEAGGYEQYF
>TRBJ1-6|TRBD1|16|TRBV7-6|NA
TGTGCCAGCCATGGCTGGGGGACAGGGATTAATTCACCCCTCCACTTT
CASHGWGTGINSPLHF
>TRBJ1-2|NA|9|TRBV20-1|NA
TGCAGTGCTAGACAGGGACGGAGGTTC
CSARQGRRF
>TRBJ1-6|NA|12|TRBV7-2|NA
TGTGCCAGCAGCTTTGCAAATTCACCCCTCCAATTT
CASSFANSPLQF
>TRBJ2-1|NA|16|TRBV6-5|NA
TGTGCCAGCAGTTACTCGATAGGGACGAGGCCCGATGAGCAGTTCTTC
CASSYSIGTRPDEQFF
>TRBJ2-1|TRBD2|15|TRBV7-3|NA
TGTGCCAGCAGCATTAGCGGGGGGGCCCCGAATGAGCAGTTCTTC
CASSISGGAPNEQFF
>TRBJ1-1|NA|15|TRBV28|few
TGTGCCAGCAGTTTTGGGGGGCCTTCGAACACTGAAGCTTTCTTT
CASSFGGPSNTEAFF
>TRBJ2-5|NA|14|TRBV6-5|once
TGTTCCAGCAGTCCGGGCGGGGTGGGAGAGACCAAGTACTTC
CSSSPGGVGETKYF
>TRBJ2-3|NA|13|TRBV7-2|many
TGTGCCAGCAGCTTAGAAGCGGGAGATACGCAGTATTTT
CASSLEAGDTQYF
>TRBJ1-2|TRBD1|13|TRBV6-6|NA
TGTGCCAGCAGAGGACAGGACAACTATGGCTACACCTTC
CASRGQDNYGYTF
>TRBJ2-3|TRBD2|15|TRBV20-1|few
TGCAGTGTCCTATTCGGGGGGGCCTTCGCAGATACGCAGTATTTT
CSVLFGGAFADTQYF
>TRBJ2-7|NA|12|TRBV24-1|few
TGTGCCACCAGTGAGGATATGGGCGAGCAGTACTTC
CATSEDMGEQYF
>TRBJ1-5|TRBD1|15|TRBV12-3/TRBV12-4|NA
TGTGCCAGCAGTTGGGACAGGGATAGCAATCAGCCCCAGCATTTT
CASSWDRDSNQPQHF
>TRBJ2-3|NA|13|TRBV11-2|many
TGTGCCAGCAGCAAATTAGTGACAGATACGCAGTATTTT
CASSKLVTDTQYF
>TRBJ1-2|TRBD1|12|TRBV10-2|once
TGCGCCAGCCACACGGGACAGGGTAGCCACACCTTC
CASHTGQGSHTF
>TRBJ2-2|TRBD1|16|TRBV15|few
TGTGCCACCAGCAGAGAGTGGACAGGTGGAACCGGGGAGCTGTTTTTT
CATSREWTGGTGELFF
>TRBJ1-1|NA|13|TRBV20-1|NA
TGCAGTGCACCGGGACCCCTTAGTCCTGAAGCTTTCTTT
CSAPGPLSPEAFF
>TRBJ2-1|NA|18|TRBV11-2|NA
TGTGCCAGCAGCTTCGACCCTCGGGGTTCAAGCTCCTACAATGAGACGTTCTTC
CASSFDPRGSSSYNETFF
>TRBJ1-5|NA|15|TRBV19|NA
TGTGCCAGTACCATGGGAGGATTTGGCAATCAGCCCCAGCATTTT
CASTMGGFGNQPQHF
>TRBJ1-1|NA|15|TRBV7-2|NA
TGTGCCAGCAGCTTAGTCCCCTCATCGGGCACTGAAGCTTTCTTT
CASSLVPSSGTEAFF
>TRBJ2-7|TRBD1|14|TRBV7-9|few
TGTGCCAGCAGCCCCTCCGGGACAGGTAACCTCCAGTACTTC
CASSPSGTGNLQYF
>TRBJ1-3|NA|14|TRBV4-1|NA
TGCGCCAGCAGCCAAATTGGCTCTGGAAACACCATATATTTT
CASSQIGSGNTIYF
>TRBJ1-6|NA|14|TRBV7-2|many
TGTGCCAGCAGCAGTGGACGGTTAAATTCACCCCTCCACTTT
CASSSGRLNSPLHF
>TRBJ2-7|NA|14|TRBV7-8|few
TGTGCCAGCAGTTCCTGGGAGGAGACCTACGAGCAGTACTTC
CASSSWEETYEQYF
>TRBJ2-2|NA|17|TRBV7-9|few
TGTGCCAGCAGCCTCCATCTCGGGGGGCTGAACACCGGGGAGCTGTTTTTT
CASSLHLGGLNTGELFF
>TRBJ1-3|NA|16|TRBV7-8|many
TGTGCCAGCAGCTTAACTGGGAGACAGGCTGGAAACACCATATATTTT
CASSLTGRQAGNTIYF
>TRBJ1-5|NA|15|TRBV18|few
TGTGCCAGCTCACCAAGCGGACAGAGAGCTCAGCCCCAGCATTTT
CASSPSGQRAQPQHF
>TRBJ2-2|TRBD1|18|TRBV4-1|many
TGCGCCAGCAGCCAAGACCCTTCGGCAGGGGGCAACACCGGGGAGCTGTTTTTT
CASSQDPSAGGNTGELFF
>TRBJ1-5|NA|16|TRBV4-2|few
TGTGCCAGCAGCCAAGGTCTGGGGGAGCCTAATCAGCCCCAGCATTTT
CASSQGLGEPNQPQHF
>TRBJ1-6|NA|14|TRBV10-3|few
TGTGCCATCAGCGCGGGACCCGATAATTCACCCCTCCACTTT
CAISAGPDNSPLHF
>TRBJ1-2|NA|12|TRBV30|few
TGTGCCTGGAGCCGGCCCTCAGGTGGCTACACCTTC
CAWSRPSGGYTF
>TRBJ2-7|NA|14|TRBV15|NA
TGTGCCACCAGCTTCGAGGGGTACGGTTACGAGCAGTACTTC
CATSFEGYGYEQYF
>TRBJ2-2|NA|15|TRBV12-3/TRBV12-4|NA
TGTGCCAGCAGTAGCCCAACAGGGTACACCGGGGAGCTGTTTTTT
CASSSPTGYTGELFF
>TRBJ2-1|TRBD1|14|TRBV20-1|NA
TGCAGTGCCAGGGACAGGGGGATGTACAATGAGCAGTTCTTC
CSARDRGMYNEQFF